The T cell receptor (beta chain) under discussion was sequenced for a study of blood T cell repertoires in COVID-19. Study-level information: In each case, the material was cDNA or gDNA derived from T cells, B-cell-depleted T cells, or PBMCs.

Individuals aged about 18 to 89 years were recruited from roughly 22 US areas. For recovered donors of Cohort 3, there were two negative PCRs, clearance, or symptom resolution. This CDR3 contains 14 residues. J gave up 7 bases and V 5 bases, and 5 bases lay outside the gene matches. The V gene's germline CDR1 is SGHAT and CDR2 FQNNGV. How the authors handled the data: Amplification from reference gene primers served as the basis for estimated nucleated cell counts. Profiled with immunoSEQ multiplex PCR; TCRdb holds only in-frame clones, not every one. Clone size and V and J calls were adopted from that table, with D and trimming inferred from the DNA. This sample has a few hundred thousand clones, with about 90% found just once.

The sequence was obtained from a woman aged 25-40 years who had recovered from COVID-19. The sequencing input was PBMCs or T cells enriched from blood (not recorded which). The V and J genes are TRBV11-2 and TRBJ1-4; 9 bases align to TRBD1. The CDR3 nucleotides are TGTGCCAGCAGCCCCGGGACAGGGATTGAAAAACTGTTTTTT. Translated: CASSPGTGIEKLFF.